The rows below give T cell receptor beta chains drawn from one sample of a study of blood T cells in healthy people across ages. A single record per CDR3 protein comes from TCRdb applying MiXCR to the 5' RACE reads. Of more than 800,000 distinct CDR3 sequences detected, 45% appear once; the ten largest clones hold 15% to 20%. Sequencing used blood. Source of these receptors: a woman in her sixties in good health. The CDR3 runs from the conserved cysteine through the conserved F or W. A D gene is named only where the DNA matches it firmly. Size is stated for part of the rows, as once, few or many counts, or as a class when the clone is expanded.

clone_size: few
d_call: .
j_call: TRBJ2-1
v_call: TRBV6-1
cdr3_length: 12
cdr3_nt: TGTGCCAGCAGTGAACTGGGGGGTGAGCAGTTCTTC
cdr3_aa: CASSELGGEQFF

clone_size: few
d_call: .
j_call: TRBJ2-5
v_call: TRBV27
cdr3_length: 14
cdr3_nt: TGTGCCAGCAGTACTCTCGACACTAGAGAGACCCAGTACTTC
cdr3_aa: CASSTLDTRETQYF

clone_size: .
d_call: .
j_call: TRBJ1-2
v_call: TRBV5-1
cdr3_length: 16
cdr3_nt: TGCGCCAGCAGCTTGAGGGTGGGTTGGAGAGGAGTTGGCTACACCTTC
cdr3_aa: CASSLRVGWRGVGYTF

clone_size: few
d_call: .
j_call: TRBJ1-5
v_call: TRBV6-1
cdr3_length: 10
cdr3_nt: TGTGCCAGCAACCATCAGCCCCAGCATTTT
cdr3_aa: CASNHQPQHF

clone_size: once
d_call: TRBD2
j_call: TRBJ2-3
v_call: TRBV27
cdr3_length: 16
cdr3_nt: TGTGCCAGCAGCCCCGGGGGGGCCCTTAAAACAGATACGCAGTATTTT
cdr3_aa: CASSPGGALKTDTQYF

clone_size: .
d_call: .
j_call: TRBJ2-1
v_call: TRBV3-1
cdr3_length: 16
cdr3_nt: TGTGCCAGCAGCCAAGAGAGGGCGAACTACTACAATGAGCAGTTCTTC
cdr3_aa: CASSQERANYYNEQFF

clone_size: .
d_call: TRBD2
j_call: TRBJ2-3
v_call: TRBV6-2/TRBV6-3
cdr3_length: 17
cdr3_nt: TGTGCCAGCACCGGGACTAGCGGGAGATGGGGCACAGATACGCAGTATTTT
cdr3_aa: CASTGTSGRWGTDTQYF

clone_size: .
d_call: .
j_call: TRBJ2-5
v_call: TRBV7-9
cdr3_length: 15
cdr3_nt: TGTGCCAGCAGCCCAAGGGGCAGGGCACAAGAGACCCAGTACTTC
cdr3_aa: CASSPRGRAQETQYF

clone_size: .
d_call: .
j_call: TRBJ2-7
v_call: TRBV12-3/TRBV12-4
cdr3_length: 14
cdr3_nt: TGTGCCAGCAGTTTATTGGCAGGGCCCAACGAGCAGTACTTC
cdr3_aa: CASSLLAGPNEQYF

clone_size: .
d_call: TRBD1
j_call: TRBJ2-7
v_call: TRBV10-3
cdr3_length: 14
cdr3_nt: TGTGCCATCAGCTTCGGGACAGGGTTCTACGAGCAGTACTTC
cdr3_aa: CAISFGTGFYEQYF

clone_size: few
d_call: TRBD2
j_call: TRBJ2-5
v_call: TRBV15
cdr3_length: 16
cdr3_nt: TGTGCCACCAGCATTAGCGGGAGGTCAGCTTCAGAGACCCAGTACTTC
cdr3_aa: CATSISGRSASETQYF

clone_size: few
d_call: .
j_call: TRBJ2-3
v_call: TRBV2
cdr3_length: 15
cdr3_nt: TGTGCCAGCAGGCCAAGAGGAGAAGCGGCGGATACGCAGTATTTT
cdr3_aa: CASRPRGEAADTQYF

clone_size: .
d_call: .
j_call: TRBJ2-5
v_call: TRBV20-1
cdr3_length: 12
cdr3_nt: TGCAGTGAGAGTGGCTTCCAAGAGACCCAGTACTTC
cdr3_aa: CSESGFQETQYF

clone_size: few
d_call: TRBD2
j_call: TRBJ2-1
v_call: TRBV5-1
cdr3_length: 15
cdr3_nt: TGCGCCAGCAGCTCCGGACTAGCGGGAGCCCCTGAGCAGTTCTTC
cdr3_aa: CASSSGLAGAPEQFF

clone_size: .
d_call: TRBD1
j_call: TRBJ1-2
v_call: TRBV27
cdr3_length: 16
cdr3_nt: TGTGCCAGCAGATCGACCAGGGGGCGCCCGGACTATGGCTACACCTTC
cdr3_aa: CASRSTRGRPDYGYTF

clone_size: .
d_call: TRBD2
j_call: TRBJ2-3
v_call: TRBV28
cdr3_length: 15
cdr3_nt: TGTGCCAGCAGTGGACTAGCGGAGCGCACAGATACGCAGTATTTT
cdr3_aa: CASSGLAERTDTQYF

clone_size: few
d_call: TRBD1
j_call: TRBJ1-4
v_call: TRBV25-1
cdr3_length: 15
cdr3_nt: TGTGCCAGCAGTGACCTGACAGGGGGGGATGAAAAACTGTTTTTT
cdr3_aa: CASSDLTGGDEKLFF

clone_size: .
d_call: .
j_call: TRBJ1-2
v_call: TRBV20-1
cdr3_length: 13
cdr3_nt: TGCAGTGCTAGAGACCCGAACAGCTATGGCTACACCTTC
cdr3_aa: CSARDPNSYGYTF

clone_size: .
d_call: TRBD2
j_call: TRBJ2-1
v_call: TRBV9
cdr3_length: 15
cdr3_nt: TGTGCCAGCAGCGTAATAGCGGGAGTGGTTGATGAGCAGTTCTTC
cdr3_aa: CASSVIAGVVDEQFF

clone_size: .
d_call: .
j_call: TRBJ2-1
v_call: TRBV11-2
cdr3_length: 14
cdr3_nt: TGTGCCAGCAGCTTGGGGCGGATCCACAATGAGCAGTTCTTC
cdr3_aa: CASSLGRIHNEQFF

clone_size: .
d_call: .
j_call: TRBJ2-7
v_call: TRBV5-1
cdr3_length: 15
cdr3_nt: TGCGCCAGCGGTGAAACCGGCCCCCGAGGGAATGAGCAGTACTTC
cdr3_aa: CASGETGPRGNEQYF

clone_size: .
d_call: TRBD1
j_call: TRBJ2-1
v_call: TRBV6-5
cdr3_length: 15
cdr3_nt: TGTGCCAGCAGTTACGGGACAGGGATCGGCAATGAGCAGTTCTTC
cdr3_aa: CASSYGTGIGNEQFF

clone_size: few
d_call: .
j_call: TRBJ2-1
v_call: TRBV12-5
cdr3_length: 11
cdr3_nt: TGTGCTAGTGGTTTGAATGGTCGGCAGTTCTTC
cdr3_aa: CASGLNGRQFF

clone_size: few
d_call: .
j_call: TRBJ2-1
v_call: TRBV20-1
cdr3_length: 15
cdr3_nt: TGCAGTGCTAGCCCCGTCAAGGGAGACTACAATGAGCAGTTCTTC
cdr3_aa: CSASPVKGDYNEQFF

clone_size: once
d_call: TRBD2
j_call: TRBJ2-7
v_call: TRBV4-1
cdr3_length: 16
cdr3_nt: TGCGCCAGCCGCAATGCGGGGAGCGGGAGGATTAACGAGCAGTACTTC
cdr3_aa: CASRNAGSGRINEQYF

clone_size: .
d_call: TRBD2
j_call: TRBJ2-5
v_call: TRBV5-6
cdr3_length: 18
cdr3_nt: TGTGCCAGCAGCTTCGCGGGATCGGGCGGGAGGGCCCTCAATGAGCAGTACTTC
cdr3_aa: CASSFAGSGGRALNEQYF

clone_size: .
d_call: .
j_call: TRBJ1-3
v_call: TRBV4-1
cdr3_length: 19
cdr3_nt: TGCGCCAGCAGCCAAGGAGTTCTTGGCCAGGCCAACTCTGGAAACACCATATATTTT
cdr3_aa: CASSQGVLGQANSGNTIYF

clone_size: .
d_call: TRBD1
j_call: TRBJ2-1
v_call: TRBV6-5
cdr3_length: 16
cdr3_nt: TGTGCCAGCAGTTACAGTTGGGACAGGGCCAACAATGAGCAGTTCTTC
cdr3_aa: CASSYSWDRANNEQFF

clone_size: .
d_call: .
j_call: TRBJ1-5
v_call: TRBV29-1
cdr3_length: 13
cdr3_nt: TGCAGCGTCGTAGCAGGGATGAGTCAGCCCCAGCATTTT
cdr3_aa: CSVVAGMSQPQHF

clone_size: .
d_call: .
j_call: TRBJ1-2
v_call: TRBV20-1
cdr3_length: 14
cdr3_nt: TGCAGTGCTAGAGATAATTGGGCGGACTATGGCTACACCTTC
cdr3_aa: CSARDNWADYGYTF

clone_size: few
d_call: .
j_call: TRBJ1-1
v_call: TRBV4-2
cdr3_length: 15
cdr3_nt: TGTGCCAGCAGCCAAGAGGCTCGGATGAACACTGAAGCTTTCTTT
cdr3_aa: CASSQEARMNTEAFF

clone_size: few
d_call: TRBD1
j_call: TRBJ2-1
v_call: TRBV14
cdr3_length: 16
cdr3_nt: TGTGCCAGCAGCCAAGGACAGGGGATGGTATACAATGAGCAGTTCTTC
cdr3_aa: CASSQGQGMVYNEQFF

clone_size: .
d_call: TRBD1
j_call: TRBJ2-7
v_call: TRBV2
cdr3_length: 14
cdr3_nt: TGTGCCAGCAACCCGGGACAGGGGCTATACGAGCAGTACTTC
cdr3_aa: CASNPGQGLYEQYF

clone_size: .
d_call: .
j_call: TRBJ1-6
v_call: TRBV11-2
cdr3_length: 16
cdr3_nt: TGTGCCAGCAGCTGGTCGGGGGTGAGCTATAATTCACCCCTCCACTTT
cdr3_aa: CASSWSGVSYNSPLHF

clone_size: .
d_call: .
j_call: TRBJ2-1
v_call: TRBV7-2
cdr3_length: 11
cdr3_nt: TGTGCCAGCAGCGGTAGGGATGAGCAGTTCTTC
cdr3_aa: CASSGRDEQFF

clone_size: .
d_call: TRBD2
j_call: TRBJ2-7
v_call: TRBV29-1
cdr3_length: 15
cdr3_nt: TGCAGCGTTGACGGGCGACTAGCGGCCTACAATGAGCAGTACTTC
cdr3_aa: CSVDGRLAAYNEQYF

clone_size: few
d_call: .
j_call: TRBJ2-7
v_call: TRBV6-5
cdr3_length: 15
cdr3_nt: TGTGCCAGCAGTTACTCGCCTCCCCTACTACAGGAGCAGTACTTC
cdr3_aa: CASSYSPPLLQEQYF

clone_size: .
d_call: .
j_call: TRBJ2-7
v_call: TRBV5-5
cdr3_length: 13
cdr3_nt: TGTGCCAGCAGCTTGGACGGGTACAATGAGCAGTACTTC
cdr3_aa: CASSLDGYNEQYF

clone_size: .
d_call: .
j_call: TRBJ1-1
v_call: TRBV27
cdr3_length: 13
cdr3_nt: TGTGCCACCAGCCACCTTAGGAACACTGAAGCTTTCTTT
cdr3_aa: CATSHLRNTEAFF

clone_size: few
d_call: .
j_call: TRBJ2-1
v_call: TRBV7-8
cdr3_length: 17
cdr3_nt: TGTGCCAGCAGCTTTTGGTTGGGGGATCCCGCTAACAATGAGCAGTTCTTC
cdr3_aa: CASSFWLGDPANNEQFF

clone_size: .
d_call: TRBD1
j_call: TRBJ1-1
v_call: TRBV18
cdr3_length: 15
cdr3_nt: TGTGCCAGCTCACCACCGGCAGGGGGAGGCACTGAAGCTTTCTTT
cdr3_aa: CASSPPAGGGTEAFF

clone_size: .
d_call: .
j_call: TRBJ2-5
v_call: TRBV5-1
cdr3_length: 13
cdr3_nt: TGCGCCAGCAGCTACCGGTACCAAGAGACCCAGTACTTC
cdr3_aa: CASSYRYQETQYF